Following are 19 T cell receptor beta chains from one sample sequenced in a study of blood T cell repertoires in COVID-19. TCRdb keeps only in-frame clones here, not all; method: immunoSEQ multiplex PCR. The sample lists approximately 130,000 clones; around 76% were seen once. The sample consisted of peripheral blood. Receptors were obtained from a human donor in a cohort sampled during active COVID-19.

This clone was counted a few times. The chain employs TRBV5-1 and TRBJ1-4; 8 bases match TRBD1. Trimming removed 0 bases from V and 7 bases from J; junction bases left unmatched: 11. The germline gives CDR1 SGHRS, CDR2 YFSETQ. This CDR3 region has 17 residues. CDR3 DNA: TGCGCCAGCAGCTTGGTTCCCGGACAGGGAGGGGGTGAAAAACTGTTTTTT. Its translation is CASSLVPGQGGGEKLFF. The variable domain in full, with the rest retrieved from reference TRBV5-1 and TRBJ1-4, is KAGVTQTPRYLIKTRGQQVTLSCSPISGHRSVSWYQQTPGQGLQFLFEYFSETQRNKGNFPGRFSGRQFSNSRSEMNVSTLELGDSALYLCASSLVPGQGGGEKLFFGSGTQLSVL.

The chain couples TRBV4-1 to TRBJ2-5; 12 positions match TRBD1. The CDR3 runs to 17 residues. The J segment lost 4 bases and the V segment lost 3 bases, leaving 9 bases of the junction unmatched. From germline, CDR1 is MGHRA and CDR2 YSYEKL. The CDR3 DNA is TGCGCCAGCAGCCAGGGACCGGGACAGGGGGCAAGAGAGACCCAGTACTTC. This sequence encodes CASSQGPGQGARETQYF.

The chain recombines TRBV5-4 with TRBJ2-7; 9 bases fit TRBD2. CDR1 and CDR2 (germline): SGHNT, YYREEE (reference sequence). This CDR3 spans 16 amino acids. With 0 bases clipped from V and 3 bases from J, the junction kept 7 bases outside the gene matches. For the CDR3, the DNA is TGTGCCAGCAGCTTGGGTTTTGGGACTAGCTTCTACGAGCAGTACTTC. It yields the protein CASSLGFGTSFYEQYF.

The chain employs TRBV10-1 and TRBJ1-1; 7 bases align to TRBD1. The V gene end was trimmed by 8 bases and the J gene end by 3 bases; junction bases not matched to a gene: 3. The CDR3 runs 12 residues. The germline V gene encodes CDR1 WNHNN and CDR2 SYGVQD (reference sequence). The CDR3 region has the DNA TGCGCCAGCGGCGACAGGGACACTGAAGCTTTCTTT. Its protein is CASGDRDTEAFF.

The chain carries TRBV11-2 and TRBJ2-7, with TRBD1 identical over 9 bases. The CDR3 loop spans 15 amino acids. V shed 0 bases, J shed 5 bases, and the junction held 5 bases outside the gene matches. The germline V gene has CDR1 SGHAT and CDR2 FQNNGV. The CDR3 nucleotides read TGTGCCAGCAGCTTAGATTGGGACAGGGCCGACGAGCAGTACTTC. It specifies CASSLDWDRADEQYF.

This clone was seen a few times. This chain links TRBV30 with TRBJ1-5; 9 bases line up with TRBD1. The CDR3 is 13 amino acids. V lost 8 bases, J lost 5 bases, and 7 bases stayed unmatched. Per germline, CDR1 GTSNPN and CDR2 SVGIG (reference sequence). The CDR3 coding sequence is TGTGCCGCGTCCCGGGACAGGGATCAGCCCCAGCATTTT. Translated: CAASRDRDQPQHF.

The V gene is TRBV5-1, the J gene TRBJ1-1, with 9 positions matching TRBD1. CDR1 and CDR2 (germline): SGHRS, YFSETQ. J gave up 1 base and V 4 bases, and 8 bases lay outside the gene matches. This CDR3 has 16 amino acids. The CDR3 DNA reads TGCGCCAGCAGCAAAGGGGACAGGGCACAGAACACTGAAGCTTTCTTT. Its protein product is CASSKGDRAQNTEAFF.

The chain recombines TRBV4-1 with TRBJ2-5; 7 bases are shared with TRBD1. Germline loops: CDR1 MGHRA, CDR2 YSYEKL. With V trimmed by 1 base and J by 5 bases, 13 bases remained unmatched. The CDR3 totals 17 residues. As DNA, the CDR3 is TGCGCCAGCAGCCAAGCACTCCGAAGGGGGCTAAGGGAGACCCAGTACTTC. Protein: CASSQALRRGLRETQYF.

The V gene is TRBV4-1, the J gene TRBJ2-3; 9 bases are shared with TRBD1. J lost 6 bases, V lost 6 bases, and 13 bases had no gene match. In germline, CDR1 is MGHRA, CDR2 YSYEKL. This CDR3 comprises 16 residues. CDR3 sequence: CASREDRGYGSDTQYF. Written as DNA, the CDR3 is TGCGCCAGCAGAGAGGACAGGGGTTATGGTTCGGATACGCAGTATTTT.

The chain recombines TRBV19 with TRBJ2-5, with 11 bases that match TRBD1. The CDR3 consists of 16 residues. After removal of 7 bases from V and 2 bases from J, the junction contained 9 bases not matched to a gene. CDR1 is LNHDA, CDR2 SQIVND, per germline (reference sequence). CDR3 residues: CASTPTRDRGQETQYF. The DNA of the CDR3 is TGTGCCAGTACCCCAACCCGGGACAGGGGGCAAGAGACCCAGTACTTC.

V is TRBV7-6 and J is TRBJ1-6; tentative D call: TRBD1 (6 bases). This CDR3 has 16 residues. Germline CDR1 is SGHVS and CDR2 is FNYEAQ. V gave up 4 bases and J gave up 0 bases, with 10 bases separating them. In DNA form, the CDR3 reads TGTGCCAGCAGCTCCACAGGGTCCTCCTATAATTCACCCCTCCACTTT. It encodes CASSSTGSSYNSPLHF.

This chain joins TRBV11-2 and TRBJ2-1; TRBD2 agrees at 15 bases. Trimming at V came to 8 bases and at J to 5 bases, leaving 1 base not matched to a gene. Germline V CDR1 and CDR2: SGHAT, FQNNGV. The CDR3 sequence is 14 residues long. Here the CDR3 reads CASGLAGGHNEQFF. As DNA, the CDR3 is TGTGCCAGCGGACTAGCGGGGGGGCACAATGAGCAGTTCTTC. Together with reference TRBV11-2 and TRBJ2-1, the CDR3 gives the full variable domain: EAGVAQSPRYKIIEKRQSVAFWCNPISGHATLYWYQQILGQGPKLLIQFQNNGVVDDSQLPKDRFSAERLKGVDSTLKIQPAKLEDSAVYLCASGLAGGHNEQFFGPGTRLTVL.

This clone has just one count. The rearrangement joins TRBV13 to TRBJ2-5; the D gene is possibly TRBD1 (6 bases). Germline lookup yields CDR1 PRHDT and CDR2 FYEKMQ (reference sequence). With 1 base removed from V and 1 base from J, the gap between germline ends came to 10 bases. This CDR3 has 15 residues. The CDR3 spells CASSLEDSPQETQYF. CDR3 in DNA: TGTGCCAGCAGCTTAGAGGACAGTCCCCAAGAGACCCAGTACTTC.

Only a few counts were recorded for this clone. The V call is TRBV7-9, the J call TRBJ1-1; a weak D match, TRBD1 (6 bases). The CDR3 extends over 16 amino acids. V was trimmed by 1 base and J by 5 bases, leaving 17 bases between them. CDR1 and CDR2 (germline): SEHNR, FQNEAQ (reference sequence). The DNA of the CDR3 is TGTGCCAGCAGCTTAGAGGGGCGGGGGCGCTGGACTGAAGCTTTCTTT. It codes for CASSLEGRGRWTEAFF. The full variable domain, in which reference TRBV7-9 and TRBJ1-1 provide the parts outside the CDR3, is DTGVSQNPRHKITKRGQNVTFRCDPISEHNRLYWYRQTLGQGPEFLTYFQNEAQLEKSRLLSDRFSAERPKGSFSTLEIQRTEQGDSAMYLCASSLEGRGRWTEAFFGQGTRLTVV.

The V and J genes are TRBV5-4 and TRBJ1-1, with TRBD1 as a possible D gene (5 bases). The CDR3 totals 13 residues. The V and J ends lost 4 bases and 7 bases respectively, with 14 bases between them. Germline V gives CDR1 SGHNT, CDR2 YYREEE (reference sequence). The CDR3 DNA sequence: TGTGCCAGCAGCCCCAGGTCCGACAGTGAAGCTTTCTTT. Translation: CASSPRSDSEAFF. The full variable domain, in which reference TRBV5-4 and TRBJ1-1 provide the parts outside the CDR3, is ETGVTQSPTHLIKTRGQQVTLRCSSQSGHNTVSWYQQALGQGPQFIFQYYREEENGRGNFPPRFSGLQFPNYSSELNVNALELDDSALYLCASSPRSDSEAFFGQGTRLTVV.

The chain has TRBV19 and TRBJ2-7; 9 nucleotides match TRBD1. The CDR3 covers 14 residues. The germline V gene has CDR1 LNHDA and CDR2 SQIVND (reference sequence). Trimming at V came to 7 bases and at J to 2 bases, leaving 6 bases not matched to a gene. In DNA, the CDR3 is TGTGCCAGTACTCCGGACAGGGGACCCTACGAGCAGTACTTC. As protein: CASTPDRGPYEQYF.

This chain links TRBV30 with TRBJ1-1; TRBD1 might be the D (5 bases). Germline V CDR1 and CDR2: GTSNPN, SVGIG (reference sequence). CDR3 length: 13 amino acids. Trimming shortened V by 0 bases and J by 5 bases, and 10 bases separated the two germline ends. The CDR3 DNA reads as TGTGCCTGGAGTGTGAAAGGGGTGACTGAAGCTTTCTTT. As protein: CAWSVKGVTEAFF.

This clone has a count of ten or more. The J gene is TRBJ2-7, the V gene TRBV27, with 8 positions matching TRBD1. The trim removed 6 bases at V and 5 bases at J, leaving 3 bases unmatched. The CDR3 contains 12 residues. Germline V gene lookup returns CDR1 MNHEY and CDR2 SMNVEV (reference sequence). The CDR3 protein is CASSRTGHEQYF. DNA for the CDR3: TGTGCCAGCAGCAGGACAGGGCACGAGCAGTACTTC.

This chain links TRBV12-3 or TRBV12-4 with TRBJ2-7; the D gene is possibly TRBD2 (5 bases). Trimming removed 0 bases from V and 6 bases from J, with 6 bases in between. The CDR3 is 12 residues long. CDR3 in amino acids: CASSLAGSEQYF. The CDR3, as DNA: TGTGCCAGCAGTTTAGCAGGGAGCGAGCAGTACTTC.